This is a list of T cell receptor beta chains from one sample in a study of Ad26.COV2.S vaccination and SARS-CoV-2 variants. Libraries were prepared by immunoSEQ multiplex PCR; TCRdb keeps only in-frame clonotypes and omits some of them. The profile covers 350,000 to 400,000 clones, with 80% to 90% appearing a single time and roughly 3.2% taken by the ten largest. Specimen: peripheral blood, collected in a trial of Ad26.COV2.S vaccine versus placebo. The source is a person aged 18-60 years who received the Ad26.COV2.S COVID-19 vaccine or a placebo. Each CDR3 is given with its conserved first and last residue. A D gene is named only where the DNA matches it firmly. A row's size may be missing; if present it is once, few, many or a size class.

clone_size,d_call,j_call,v_call,cdr3_aa,cdr3_nt
-,-,TRBJ2-1,TRBV5-1,CASSLSAGSYNEQFF,TGCGCCAGCAGCTTGAGCGCGGGCTCCTACAATGAGCAGTTCTTC
-,-,TRBJ1-3,TRBV5-5,CASSLVVGHGNTIYF,TGTGCCAGCAGCTTGGTGGTTGGTCACGGAAACACCATATATTTT
-,TRBD1,TRBJ1-6,TRBV6-6,CASSYTGANSPLHF,TGTGCCAGCAGTTACACAGGGGCTAATTCACCCCTCCACTTT
-,-,TRBJ2-1,TRBV5-1,CASSGTAYNEQFF,TGCGCCAGCTCGGGGACCGCCTACAATGAGCAGTTCTTC
-,TRBD2,TRBJ2-1,TRBV2,CASRPQRGTYNEQFF,TGTGCCAGCAGACCCCAGCGGGGGACGTACAATGAGCAGTTCTTC
-,TRBD2,TRBJ2-6,TRBV4-1,CASSQVRLAGAGGISGANVLTF,TGCGCCAGCAGCCAAGTTCGACTAGCGGGGGCCGGAGGGATCTCTGGGGCCAACGTCCTGACTTTC
-,-,TRBJ1-4,TRBV7-9,CASSLGQLNEKLFF,TGTGCCAGCAGCTTAGGACAACTTAATGAAAAACTGTTTTTT
-,TRBD1,TRBJ1-2,TRBV6-4,CASSDPGTGNYGYTF,TGTGCCAGCAGTGACCCCGGGACAGGGAACTATGGCTACACCTTC
-,-,TRBJ2-7,TRBV30,CAWSAGRSTYEQYF,TGTGCCTGGAGTGCAGGCAGGAGTACCTACGAGCAGTACTTC
-,-,TRBJ2-1,TRBV30,CALTKVNEQFF,TGTGCCCTCACGAAAGTCAATGAGCAGTTCTTC
-,TRBD2,TRBJ2-3,TRBV25-1,CASNPGGLAGETDTQYF,TGTGCCAGCAACCCAGGGGGACTAGCGGGGGAAACAGATACGCAGTATTTT
-,TRBD1,TRBJ1-1,TRBV7-9,CASSLGGGEAFF,TGTGCCAGCAGCTTAGGAGGGGGCGAAGCTTTCTTT
-,-,TRBJ2-3,TRBV7-2,CASSTYQEATQYF,TGTGCCAGCAGCACCTACCAAGAAGCGACGCAGTATTTT
-,-,TRBJ2-7,TRBV3-1/TRBV3-2,CASSLGTTGEQYF,TGTGCCAGCAGCCTGGGGACCACGGGGGAGCAGTACTTC
once,TRBD1,TRBJ1-2,TRBV19,CASSQSGQDPPNYGYTF,TGTGCCAGTAGCCAGTCGGGACAGGACCCACCCAACTATGGCTACACCTTC
few,-,TRBJ2-7,TRBV30,CAWSKRPKEQYF,TGTGCCTGGAGCAAAAGACCCAAGGAGCAGTACTTC
-,-,TRBJ1-3,TRBV19,CARGAVSGNTIYF,TGTGCTAGAGGGGCAGTCTCTGGAAACACCATATATTTT
-,-,TRBJ1-1,TRBV7-2,CASSLDRHTEAFF,TGTGCCAGCAGCTTAGACAGACACACTGAAGCTTTCTTT
-,-,TRBJ1-3,TRBV5-4,CASRPDSSGNTIYF,TGTGCCAGCAGACCGGACAGCTCTGGAAACACCATATATTTT
-,-,TRBJ2-2,TRBV11-2,CASSVDGGFTGELFF,TGTGCCAGCAGCGTCGACGGCGGTTTCACCGGGGAGCTGTTTTTT
-,TRBD1,TRBJ2-6,TRBV14,CASSQVGQGSGANVLTF,TGTGCCAGCAGCCAAGTCGGACAGGGCTCTGGGGCCAACGTCCTGACTTTC
few,TRBD1,TRBJ1-6,TRBV6-1,CASKHGDRGSPLHF,TGTGCCAGCAAACACGGGGACAGGGGTTCACCCCTCCACTTT
once,-,TRBJ2-5,TRBV6-1,CASSEVTGYQETQYF,TGTGCCAGCAGTGAAGTTACAGGATACCAAGAGACCCAGTACTTC
-,-,TRBJ1-2,TRBV18,CASSPQPFDGYTF,TGTGCCAGCTCACCACAGCCCTTCGATGGCTACACCTTC
-,TRBD1,TRBJ1-5,TRBV10-2,CASRGTGGQPQHF,TGCGCCAGCAGAGGGACAGGGGGCCAGCCCCAGCATTTT
-,TRBD2,TRBJ2-3,TRBV7-6,CASSLGLAGPLQNTQYF,TGTGCCAGCAGCCTGGGACTAGCGGGGCCTCTTCAAAATACGCAGTATTTT
-,-,TRBJ1-1,TRBV6-6,CASRGPFEAFF,TGTGCCAGCAGGGGGCCCTTTGAAGCTTTCTTT
-,TRBD1,TRBJ1-2,TRBV7-9,CASSSQDRFYYGYTF,TGTGCCAGCAGCTCGCAGGACAGGTTCTACTATGGCTACACCTTC
-,-,TRBJ2-7,TRBV2,CASSGGSWTGSSYEQYF,TGTGCCAGCAGTGGGGGTTCCTGGACGGGCAGCTCCTACGAGCAGTACTTC
-,TRBD2,TRBJ2-1,TRBV3-1/TRBV3-2,CASSQDLVAGDEQFF,TGTGCCAGCAGCCAAGATCTAGTAGCGGGCGATGAGCAGTTCTTC
-,-,TRBJ1-3,TRBV27,CASSSHRVVGNTIYF,TGTGCCAGCAGTTCGCACAGGGTCGTCGGAAACACCATATATTTT
-,-,TRBJ1-2,TRBV7-9,CASSFEVVNYYGYTF,TGTGCCAGCAGCTTCGAGGTCGTTAATTACTATGGCTACACCTTC
-,-,TRBJ1-1,TRBV11-2,CASSSSLGQARAFF,TGTGCCAGCAGCTCTAGCCTAGGGCAGGCCAGAGCTTTCTTT
-,TRBD1,TRBJ1-1,TRBV5-8,CASSSGTARGTEAFF,TGTGCCAGCAGCTCCGGGACAGCACGCGGCACTGAAGCTTTCTTT
-,-,TRBJ2-3,TRBV19,CASSMRRGPSTDTQYF,TGTGCCAGTAGTATGAGGCGGGGCCCTAGCACAGATACGCAGTATTTT
-,-,TRBJ1-2,TRBV5-1,CASRSQTAPGYTF,TGCGCCAGCAGGTCTCAGACAGCACCCGGCTACACCTTC
-,TRBD1,TRBJ2-7,TRBV3-1/TRBV3-2,CASSQSDRGAYEQYF,TGTGCCAGCAGCCAATCGGACAGGGGCGCCTACGAGCAGTACTTC